These 2 T cell receptor beta chains originate from one sample sequenced in a study of shared clonotypes between healthy human individuals (dated by TCRdb to between 2020 and 2021). Library prep was done by the immunoSEQ multiplex PCR assay. TCRdb stores this immuneACCESS table with in-frame sequences only. Part of the clones is absent; in the studies checked, under half of the shortfall reflects unresolved V genes, and no reason is known for the rest. The sample profile shows more than 2,000,000 clones; roughly nine tenths of them were found once. Over 0.12% of the sample is in the top ten clones. The source material was naive CD4+ T cells sorted from blood. The cell subset or site label, read with the paper, signifies: CD45RA+ positively selected. Receptors were obtained from a man aged 18 to 29 in good health.

The chain joins TRBV5-6 to TRBJ2-3; possible D gene TRBD2, 5 bases. The V gene's germline CDR1 is SGHDT and CDR2 YYEEEE. This CDR3 has 14 amino acids. V gave up 3 bases and J gave up 6 bases, with 14 bases separating them. CDR3 sequence: CASSSGLQTDTQYF. The DNA of the CDR3 is TGTGCCAGCAGCTCTGGACTCCAGACGGATACGCAGTATTTT.

A remark on this clone: This specimen includes other DNA sequences encoding the same CDR3. V usage is TRBV10-1 and J usage is TRBJ1-2; D is unclear. The CDR3 spans 13 residues. The germline V gene encodes CDR1 WNHNN and CDR2 SYGVQD (reference sequence). V lost 0 bases, J lost 3 bases, and 5 bases lay in between. The CDR3 coding sequence is TGCGCCAGCAGTGAGTCGGGCGACTATGGCTACACCTTC. This gives the protein CASSESGDYGYTF.